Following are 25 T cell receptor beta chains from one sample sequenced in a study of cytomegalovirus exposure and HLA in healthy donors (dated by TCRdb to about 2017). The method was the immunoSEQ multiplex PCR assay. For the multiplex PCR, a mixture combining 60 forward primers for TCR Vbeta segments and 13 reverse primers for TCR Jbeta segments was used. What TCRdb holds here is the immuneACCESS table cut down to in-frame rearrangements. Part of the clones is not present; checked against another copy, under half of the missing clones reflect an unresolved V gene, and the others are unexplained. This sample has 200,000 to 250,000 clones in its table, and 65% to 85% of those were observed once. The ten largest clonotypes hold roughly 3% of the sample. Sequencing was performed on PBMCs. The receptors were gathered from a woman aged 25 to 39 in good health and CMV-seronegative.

CDR3 sequence: CASSPGLADYNEQFF. The CDR3 bases are TGCGCCAGCAGCCCGGGACTAGCGGATTACAATGAGCAGTTCTTC. V is TRBV5-1 and J is TRBJ2-1, with 11 bases aligning to TRBD2. Trimming at V came to 4 bases and at J to 4 bases, leaving 4 bases not matched to a gene. CDR1 SGHRS and CDR2 YFSETQ come from the germline V gene. The CDR3 runs to 15 residues. Drawing the rest from reference TRBV5-1 and TRBJ2-1, the complete variable domain is KAGVTQTPRYLIKTRGQQVTLSCSPISGHRSVSWYQQTPGQGLQFLFEYFSETQRNKGNFPGRFSGRQFSNSRSEMNVSTLELGDSALYLCASSPGLADYNEQFFGPGTRLTVL.

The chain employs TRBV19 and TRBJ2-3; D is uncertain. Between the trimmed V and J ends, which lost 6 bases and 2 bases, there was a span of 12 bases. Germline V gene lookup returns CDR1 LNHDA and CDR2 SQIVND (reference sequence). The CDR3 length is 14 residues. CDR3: CASSPELYTDTQYF. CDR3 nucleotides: TGTGCCAGTAGCCCCGAGCTATACACAGATACGCAGTATTTT.

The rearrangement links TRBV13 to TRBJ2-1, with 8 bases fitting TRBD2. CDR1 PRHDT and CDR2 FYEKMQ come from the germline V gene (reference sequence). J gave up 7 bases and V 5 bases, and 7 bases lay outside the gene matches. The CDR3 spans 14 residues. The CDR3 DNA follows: TGTGCCAGCAGCCCCGGACTAGCCTCAAATGAGCAGTTCTTC. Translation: CASSPGLASNEQFF.

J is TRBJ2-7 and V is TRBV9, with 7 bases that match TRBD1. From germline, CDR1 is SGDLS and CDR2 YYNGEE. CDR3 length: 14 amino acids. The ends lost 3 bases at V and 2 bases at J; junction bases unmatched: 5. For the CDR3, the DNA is TGTGCCAGCAGCGCGCAGGGGGTACCCTACGAGCAGTACTTC. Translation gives CASSAQGVPYEQYF.

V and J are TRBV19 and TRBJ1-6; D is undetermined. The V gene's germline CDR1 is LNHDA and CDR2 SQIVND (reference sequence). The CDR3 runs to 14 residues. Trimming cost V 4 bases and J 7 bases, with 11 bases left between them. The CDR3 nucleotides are TGTGCCAGTAGTAGGAGGACGGGGAATTCACCCCTCCACTTT. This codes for CASSRRTGNSPLHF.

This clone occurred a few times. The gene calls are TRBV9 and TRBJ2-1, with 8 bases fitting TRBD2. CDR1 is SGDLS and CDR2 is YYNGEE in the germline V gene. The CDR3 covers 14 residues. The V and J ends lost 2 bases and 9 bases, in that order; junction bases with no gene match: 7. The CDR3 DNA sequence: TGTGCCAGCAGCGTTTCAGCGGGGGAGGGTGAGCAGTTCTTC. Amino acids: CASSVSAGEGEQFF.

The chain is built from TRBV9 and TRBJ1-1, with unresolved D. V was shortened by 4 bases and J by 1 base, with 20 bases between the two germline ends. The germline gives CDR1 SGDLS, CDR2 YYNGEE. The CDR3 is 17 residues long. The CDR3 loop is CASSHPEGPEANTEAFF. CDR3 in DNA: TGTGCCAGCAGCCACCCCGAGGGCCCAGAGGCGAACACTGAAGCTTTCTTT.

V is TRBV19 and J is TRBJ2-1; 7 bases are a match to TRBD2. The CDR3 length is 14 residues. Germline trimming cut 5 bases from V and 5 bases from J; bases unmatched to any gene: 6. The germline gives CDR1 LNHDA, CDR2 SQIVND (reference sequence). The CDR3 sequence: CASSGRTRNNEQFF. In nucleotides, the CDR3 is TGTGCCAGTAGTGGACGGACTAGGAACAATGAGCAGTTCTTC.

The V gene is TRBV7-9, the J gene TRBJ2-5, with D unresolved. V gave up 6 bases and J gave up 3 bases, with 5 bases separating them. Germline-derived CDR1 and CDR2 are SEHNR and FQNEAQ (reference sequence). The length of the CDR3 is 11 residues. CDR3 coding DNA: TGTGCCAGCAGGCGGAAAGAGACCCAGTACTTC. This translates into CASRRKETQYF.

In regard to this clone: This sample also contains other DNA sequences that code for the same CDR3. The CDR3 is CASSTGQGNYGYTF. CDR3 in DNA: TGTGCCAGCAGTACGGGACAGGGGAACTATGGCTACACCTTC. The rearrangement uses TRBV28 and TRBJ1-2, with 10 positions matching TRBD1. Per germline, CDR1 MDHEN and CDR2 SYDVKM. The V and J ends lost 5 bases and 2 bases, in that order; junction bases with no gene match: 2. The CDR3 has 14 residues.

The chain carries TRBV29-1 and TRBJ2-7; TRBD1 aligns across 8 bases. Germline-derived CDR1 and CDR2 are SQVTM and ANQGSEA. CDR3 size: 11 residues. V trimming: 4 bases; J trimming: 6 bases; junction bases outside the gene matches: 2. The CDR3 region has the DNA TGCAGCGTTGCGACAGGGGTCGAGCAGTACTTC. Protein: CSVATGVEQYF.

The CDR3 reads CASSQEPYPRGLAGIYEQYF. In DNA, the CDR3 is TGTGCCAGCAGCCAAGAACCTTATCCCCGCGGACTAGCGGGAATATACGAGCAGTACTTC. The V gene is TRBV4-2, the J gene TRBJ2-7, with 12 bases fitting TRBD2. This CDR3 has 20 amino acids. The germline V gene encodes CDR1 LGHNA and CDR2 YNFKEQ. The junction had 16 bases not matched to a gene; V was cut back by 0 bases and J by 4 bases.

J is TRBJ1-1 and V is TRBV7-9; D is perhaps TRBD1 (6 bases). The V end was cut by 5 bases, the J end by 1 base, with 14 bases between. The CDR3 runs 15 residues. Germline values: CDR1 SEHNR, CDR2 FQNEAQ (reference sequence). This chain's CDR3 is CASSQPGHWNTEAFF. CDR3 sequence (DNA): TGTGCCAGCAGCCAACCGGGACACTGGAACACTGAAGCTTTCTTT.

This CDR3 is CASSRRWTEVNTEAFF. CDR3 DNA sequence: TGTGCCAGCAGCCGCCGCTGGACGGAGGTGAACACTGAAGCTTTCTTT. The rearrangement joins TRBV28 to TRBJ1-1; D call uncertain. V shed 6 bases and J shed 0 bases, with 17 bases lying between them. Per the germline V gene, CDR1 is MDHEN and CDR2 is SYDVKM. There are 16 residues in the CDR3.

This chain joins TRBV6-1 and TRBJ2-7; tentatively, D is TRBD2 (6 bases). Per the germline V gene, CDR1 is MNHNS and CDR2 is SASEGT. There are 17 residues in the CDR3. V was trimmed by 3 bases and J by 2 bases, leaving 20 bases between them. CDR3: CASSDGSGRDLTYEQYF. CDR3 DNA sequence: TGTGCCAGCAGTGATGGTAGTGGGCGGGATCTCACCTACGAGCAGTACTTC.

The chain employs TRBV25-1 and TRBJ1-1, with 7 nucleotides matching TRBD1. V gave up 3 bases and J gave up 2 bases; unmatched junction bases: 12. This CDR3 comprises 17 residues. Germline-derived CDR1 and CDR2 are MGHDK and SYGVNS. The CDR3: CASSEYPLQGSNTEAFF. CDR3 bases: TGTGCCAGCAGTGAGTACCCATTACAGGGGTCTAACACTGAAGCTTTCTTT.

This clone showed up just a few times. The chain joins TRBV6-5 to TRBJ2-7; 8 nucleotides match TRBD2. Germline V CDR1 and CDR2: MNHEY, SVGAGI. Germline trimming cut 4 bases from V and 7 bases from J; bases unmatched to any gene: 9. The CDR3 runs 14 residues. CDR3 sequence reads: CASSSREDRAEQYF. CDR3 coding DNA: TGTGCCAGCAGTTCGCGGGAGGACCGTGCTGAGCAGTACTTC.

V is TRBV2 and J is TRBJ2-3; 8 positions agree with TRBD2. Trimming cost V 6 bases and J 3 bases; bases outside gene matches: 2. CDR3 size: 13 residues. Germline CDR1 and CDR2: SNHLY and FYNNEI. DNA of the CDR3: TGTGCCAGCAGGAGCGGGGGTACAGATACGCAGTATTTT. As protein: CASRSGGTDTQYF.

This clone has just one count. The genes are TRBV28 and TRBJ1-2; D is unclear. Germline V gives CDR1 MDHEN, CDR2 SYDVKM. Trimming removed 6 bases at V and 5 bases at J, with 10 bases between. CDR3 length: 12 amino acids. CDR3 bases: TGTGCCAGCAGCCAGATATGGTATGGCTACACCTTC. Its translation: CASSQIWYGYTF.

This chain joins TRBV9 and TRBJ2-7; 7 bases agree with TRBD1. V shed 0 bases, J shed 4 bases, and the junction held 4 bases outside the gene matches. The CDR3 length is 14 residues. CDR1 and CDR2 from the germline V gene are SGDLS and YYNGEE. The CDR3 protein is CASSVEGGKYEQYF. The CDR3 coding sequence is TGTGCCAGCAGCGTAGAAGGGGGCAAATACGAGCAGTACTTC.

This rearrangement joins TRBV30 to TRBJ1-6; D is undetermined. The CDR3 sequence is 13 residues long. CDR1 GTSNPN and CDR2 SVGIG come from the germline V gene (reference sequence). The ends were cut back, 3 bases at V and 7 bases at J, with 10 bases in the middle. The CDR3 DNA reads TGTGCCTGGAGCGGAGTGGCAAATTCACCCCTCCACTTT. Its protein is CAWSGVANSPLHF.

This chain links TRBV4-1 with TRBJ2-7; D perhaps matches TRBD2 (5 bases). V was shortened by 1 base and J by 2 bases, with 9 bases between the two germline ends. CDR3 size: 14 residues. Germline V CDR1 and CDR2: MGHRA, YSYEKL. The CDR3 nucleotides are TGCGCCAGCAGCCAAGTGGGAGTAGCCTACGAGCAGTACTTC. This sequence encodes CASSQVGVAYEQYF.

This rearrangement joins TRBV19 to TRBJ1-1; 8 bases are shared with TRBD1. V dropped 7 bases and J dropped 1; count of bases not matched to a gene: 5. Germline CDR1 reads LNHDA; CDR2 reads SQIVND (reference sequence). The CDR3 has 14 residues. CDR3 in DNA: TGTGCCAGTATGATAGGACAGGGGAACACTGAAGCTTTCTTT. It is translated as CASMIGQGNTEAFF.

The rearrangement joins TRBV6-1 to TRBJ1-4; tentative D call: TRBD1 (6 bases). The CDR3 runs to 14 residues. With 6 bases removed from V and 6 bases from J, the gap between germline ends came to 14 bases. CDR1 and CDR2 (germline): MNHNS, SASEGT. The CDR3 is CASRARGTDEKLFF. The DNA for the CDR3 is TGTGCCAGCAGGGCGAGGGGGACGGATGAAAAACTGTTTTTT.

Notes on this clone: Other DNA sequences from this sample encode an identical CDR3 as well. For the CDR3, the DNA is TGCAGCGCGCAGCGGGGGGGCCAGTTCGAGCAGTACTTC. Translation: CSAQRGGQFEQYF. The rearrangement links TRBV29-1 to TRBJ2-7; 10 bases are a match to TRBD2. The CDR3 totals 13 residues. Germline lookup yields CDR1 SQVTM and CDR2 ANQGSEA. Trimming at V came to 7 bases and at J to 6 bases, leaving 9 bases not matched to a gene.